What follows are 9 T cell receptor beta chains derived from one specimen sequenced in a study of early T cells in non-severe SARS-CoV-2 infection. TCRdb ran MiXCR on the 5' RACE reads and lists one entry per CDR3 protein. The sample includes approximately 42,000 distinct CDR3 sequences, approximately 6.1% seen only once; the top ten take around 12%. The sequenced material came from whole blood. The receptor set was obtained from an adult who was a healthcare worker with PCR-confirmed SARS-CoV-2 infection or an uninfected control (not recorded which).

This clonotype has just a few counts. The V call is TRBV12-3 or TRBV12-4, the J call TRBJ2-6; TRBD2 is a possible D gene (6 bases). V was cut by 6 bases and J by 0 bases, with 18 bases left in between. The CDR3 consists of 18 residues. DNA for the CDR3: TGTGCCAGCAGCCGACGGGAGAAGCTTAGCTCTGGGGCCAACGTCCTGACTTTC. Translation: CASSRREKLSSGANVLTF.

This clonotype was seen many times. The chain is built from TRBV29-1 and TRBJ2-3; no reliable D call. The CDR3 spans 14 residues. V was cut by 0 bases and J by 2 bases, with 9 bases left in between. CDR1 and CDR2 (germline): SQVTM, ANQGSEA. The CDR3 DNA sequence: TGCAGCGTTGAAGACGCCGCATACACAGATACGCAGTATTTT. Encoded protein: CSVEDAAYTDTQYF.

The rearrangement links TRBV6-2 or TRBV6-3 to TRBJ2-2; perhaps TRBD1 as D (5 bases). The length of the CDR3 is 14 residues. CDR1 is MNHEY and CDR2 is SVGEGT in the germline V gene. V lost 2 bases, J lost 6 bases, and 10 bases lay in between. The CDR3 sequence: CASSYNQGPGELFF. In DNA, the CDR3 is TGTGCCAGCAGTTACAATCAGGGCCCCGGGGAGCTGTTTTTT.

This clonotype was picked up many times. Written as DNA, the CDR3 is TGTGCCAGCAGCTTGGGGGCGGGGAGGCGCCACAGCACAGATACGCAGTATTTT. Translation: CASSLGAGRRHSTDTQYF. The V and J genes are TRBV5-8 and TRBJ2-3, with D perhaps TRBD2 (6 bases). The CDR3 sequence is 18 residues long. Germline CDR1 and CDR2: SGHTS and YDEGEE. The V gene lost 0 bases and the J gene lost 0 bases, with 17 bases spanning the gap.

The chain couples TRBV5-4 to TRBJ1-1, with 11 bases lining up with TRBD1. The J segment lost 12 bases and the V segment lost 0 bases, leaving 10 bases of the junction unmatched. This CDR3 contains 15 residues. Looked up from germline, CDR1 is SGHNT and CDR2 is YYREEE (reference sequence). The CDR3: CASSLAAGQGAQPFF. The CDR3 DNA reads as TGTGCCAGCAGCTTGGCTGCCGGACAGGGGGCTCAACCTTTCTTT.

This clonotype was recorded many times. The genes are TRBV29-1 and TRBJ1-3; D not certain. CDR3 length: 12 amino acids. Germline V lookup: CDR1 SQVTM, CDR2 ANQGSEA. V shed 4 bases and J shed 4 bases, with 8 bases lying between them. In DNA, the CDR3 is TGCAGCGTTGTCACCCAGGGAAACACCATATATTTT. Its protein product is CSVVTQGNTIYF.

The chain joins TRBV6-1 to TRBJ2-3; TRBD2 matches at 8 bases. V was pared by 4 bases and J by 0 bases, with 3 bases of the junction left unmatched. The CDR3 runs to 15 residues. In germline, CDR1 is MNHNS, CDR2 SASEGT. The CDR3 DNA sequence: TGTGCCAGCAGTGCGGGACTAGGAAGCACAGATACGCAGTATTTT. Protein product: CASSAGLGSTDTQYF.

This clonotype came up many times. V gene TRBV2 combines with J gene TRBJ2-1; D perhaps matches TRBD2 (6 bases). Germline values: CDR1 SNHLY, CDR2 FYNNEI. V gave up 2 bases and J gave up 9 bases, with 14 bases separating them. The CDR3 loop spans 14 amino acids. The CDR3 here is CASSETGDRGEQFF. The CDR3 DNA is TGTGCCAGCAGTGAAACGGGAGACAGAGGTGAGCAGTTCTTC.

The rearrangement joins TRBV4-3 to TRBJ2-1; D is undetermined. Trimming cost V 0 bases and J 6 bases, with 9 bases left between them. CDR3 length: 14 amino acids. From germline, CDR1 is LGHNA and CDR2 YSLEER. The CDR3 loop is CASSQDLGINEQFF. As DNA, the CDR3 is TGCGCCAGCAGCCAAGATCTGGGGATCAATGAGCAGTTCTTC.